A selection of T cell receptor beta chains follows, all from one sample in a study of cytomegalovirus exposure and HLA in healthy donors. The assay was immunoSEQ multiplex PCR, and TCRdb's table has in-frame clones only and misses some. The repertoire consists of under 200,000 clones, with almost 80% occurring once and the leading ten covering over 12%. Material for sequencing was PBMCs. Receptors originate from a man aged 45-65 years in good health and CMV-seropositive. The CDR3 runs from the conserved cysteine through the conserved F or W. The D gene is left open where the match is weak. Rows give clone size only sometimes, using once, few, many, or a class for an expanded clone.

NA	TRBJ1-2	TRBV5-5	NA	TGTGCCAGCAGCTTGGATCCAATAGAGCCGTATGGCTACACCTTC	CASSLDPIEPYGYTF
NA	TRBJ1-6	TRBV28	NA	TGTGCCAGCAGTTTTGAGGGATTCTATAATTCACCCCTCCACTTT	CASSFEGFYNSPLHF
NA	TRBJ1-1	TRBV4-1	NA	TGCGCCAGCAGCCAATCACCAAAATCGGCAGGGCTGAACACTGAAGCTTTCTTT	CASSQSPKSAGLNTEAFF
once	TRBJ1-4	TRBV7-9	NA	TGTTCCAGCAGCTTAGAGCCTGCGGAGAAAAAACTGTTTTTT	CSSSLEPAEKKLFF
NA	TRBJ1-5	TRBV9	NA	TGTGCCAGCAGCGTAGATAGTTCGATGTCGGGGGGGAGTCAACATTTT	CASSVDSSMSGGSQHF
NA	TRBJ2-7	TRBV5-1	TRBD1	TGCGCCAGCTGTCCCGGGACAGGGGGCTACGAGCAGTACTTC	CASCPGTGGYEQYF
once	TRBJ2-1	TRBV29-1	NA	TGCAGCGCCCCAGCGTCGTCGGGCTACAATGAGCAGTTCTTC	CSAPASSGYNEQFF
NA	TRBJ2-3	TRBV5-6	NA	TGTGCCAGCAGCTTGGTGGCAGGGATGGGCCCAGATACGCAGTATTTT	CASSLVAGMGPDTQYF
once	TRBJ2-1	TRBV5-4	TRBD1	TGTGCCAGCAGCCCGGCCGGGACAGGGCTTGAGTATGAGCAGTTCTTC	CASSPAGTGLEYEQFF
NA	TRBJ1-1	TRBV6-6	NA	TGTGCCAGCAGTTACTCGAGGAACACTGAAGCTTTCTTT	CASSYSRNTEAFF
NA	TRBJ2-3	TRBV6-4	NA	TGTGCCAGCAGTGTGGCCGATAGCACAGATACGCAGTATTTT	CASSVADSTDTQYF
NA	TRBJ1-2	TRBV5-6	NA	TGTGCCAGCAGCTGGGGGCGGGTCCCCGGTGCCTACACCTTC	CASSWGRVPGAYTF
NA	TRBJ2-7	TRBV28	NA	TGTGCCAGCAGTTTGAGGGTAGCGGCCGAGCAGTACTTC	CASSLRVAAEQYF
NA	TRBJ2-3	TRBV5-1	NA	TGCGCCAGCAGCTTGGTACAGGGCTTAGACGATACGCAGTATTTT	CASSLVQGLDDTQYF
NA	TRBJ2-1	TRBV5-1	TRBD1	TGCGCCAGCAGCTTGAGGACAGGGGAGGGAGAGCAGTTCTTC	CASSLRTGEGEQFF
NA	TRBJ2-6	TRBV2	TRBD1	TGTGCCAGCAGTAGACAGGGGGCATATGGGGCCAACGTCCTGACTTTC	CASSRQGAYGANVLTF
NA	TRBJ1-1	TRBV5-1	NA	TGCGCCAGCAGCGCACAGGGAATGAACACTGAAGCTTTCTTT	CASSAQGMNTEAFF
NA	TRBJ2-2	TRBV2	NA	TGTGCCAGCCGGGACTGGAACACCGGGGAGCTGTTTTTT	CASRDWNTGELFF
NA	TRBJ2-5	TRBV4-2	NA	TGTGCCAGCAGCCAAGAAGTAGGGGACGGTCATGGAGGGGAGACCCAGTACTTC	CASSQEVGDGHGGETQYF
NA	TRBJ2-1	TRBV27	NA	TGTGCCAGCAGTTTAGGAGGCGGTGAGCAGTTCTTC	CASSLGGGEQFF
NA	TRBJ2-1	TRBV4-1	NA	TGCGCCAGCAGCCAAGAAGGCGTAGGGGAAAGGAATGAGCAGTTCTTC	CASSQEGVGERNEQFF
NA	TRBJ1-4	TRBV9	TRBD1	TGTGCCAGCAGCGTAGGAGGGGGCTCTGGAGAAAAACTGTTTTTT	CASSVGGGSGEKLFF
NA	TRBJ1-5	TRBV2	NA	TGTGCCAGCAGCGGGAGCACCAGTAATCAGCCCCAGCATTTT	CASSGSTSNQPQHF
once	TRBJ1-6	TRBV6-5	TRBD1	TGTGCCAGCAGTTTATTACAGGGGGCAAATAATTCACCCCTCCACTTT	CASSLLQGANNSPLHF
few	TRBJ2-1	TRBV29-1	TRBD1	TGCAGCGTTGTCACAGGGGGGAATGAGCAGTTCTTC	CSVVTGGNEQFF
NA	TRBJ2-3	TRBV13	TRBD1	TGTGCCAGCAGCCCAGGACAGGGGATTAGCACAGATACGCAGTATTTT	CASSPGQGISTDTQYF
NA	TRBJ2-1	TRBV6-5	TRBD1	TGTGCCAGCAGTTGGGGACAGCACAATGAGCAGTTCTTC	CASSWGQHNEQFF
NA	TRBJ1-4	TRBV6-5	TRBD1	TGTGCCAGCAGGTACAGGGGATATGAAACTAATGAAAAACTGTTTTTT	CASRYRGYETNEKLFF
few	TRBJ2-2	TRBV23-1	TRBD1	TGCGCCAGCAGTCAGTACTGGACAGGGGCCACCGGGGAGCTGTTTTTT	CASSQYWTGATGELFF
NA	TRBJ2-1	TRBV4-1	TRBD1	TGCGCCAGCAGCCAGGGACAGGGTTTGGATGAGCAGTTCTTC	CASSQGQGLDEQFF
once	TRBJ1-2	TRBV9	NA	TGTGCCAGCAGCGTAGGACTAGGCACTGGTTGGACTCCACAAAACTATGGCTACACCTTC	CASSVGLGTGWTPQNYGYTF
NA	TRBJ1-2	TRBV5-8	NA	TGTGCCAGCAGCTTGGCGGACGGGGCTAACTATGGCTACACCTTC	CASSLADGANYGYTF
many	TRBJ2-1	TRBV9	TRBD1	TGTGCCAGCAGCGAGCTTCCCTTACCGGGACAGGGGCTAATGAATGAGCAGTTCTTC	CASSELPLPGQGLMNEQFF
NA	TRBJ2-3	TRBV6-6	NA	TGTGCCAGCAGCCAAGGCCAGGGGTGGACAGATACGCAGTATTTT	CASSQGQGWTDTQYF
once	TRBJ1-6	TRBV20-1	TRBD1	TGCAGTGCCACAGGGGCCTCACCCCTCCACTTT	CSATGASPLHF
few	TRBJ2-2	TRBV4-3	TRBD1	TGCGCCAGCAGCGCAGTACAGGGGAGCACCGGGGAGCTGTTTTTT	CASSAVQGSTGELFF
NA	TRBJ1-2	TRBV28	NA	TGTGCCAGCAGTTTAACAGGGTCCTATGGCTACACCTTC	CASSLTGSYGYTF
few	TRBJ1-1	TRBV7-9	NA	TGTGCCAGCAGCTCTGTCGGGGATGAAGCTTTCTTT	CASSSVGDEAFF
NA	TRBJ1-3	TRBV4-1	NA	TGCGCCAGCAGCCTGGAGGTCTCTGGAAACACCATATATTTT	CASSLEVSGNTIYF
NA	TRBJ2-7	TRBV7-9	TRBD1	TGTGCCAGCAGCGCCCCCGGACAGGGTCGGTACTTC	CASSAPGQGRYF
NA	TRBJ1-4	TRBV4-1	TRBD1	TGCGCCAGCAGCCAGACAGGGGAAACTAATGAAAAACTGTTTTTT	CASSQTGETNEKLFF
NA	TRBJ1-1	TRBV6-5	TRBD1	TGTGCCAGCAGACTAGGACAGGGGGCTAGAGCTTTCTTT	CASRLGQGARAFF
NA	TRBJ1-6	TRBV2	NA	TGTGCCAGCAGTGCCGGACATAAGTCGTTCAATTCACCCCTCCACTTT	CASSAGHKSFNSPLHF
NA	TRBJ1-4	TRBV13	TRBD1	TGTGCCAGCAGCCTAGGGACAGGGCGCGAAAAACTGTTTTTT	CASSLGTGREKLFF
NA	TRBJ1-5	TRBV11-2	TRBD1	TGTGCCAGCAGCTCCTCCGGGACAGAGACTAATCAGCCCCAGCATTTT	CASSSSGTETNQPQHF
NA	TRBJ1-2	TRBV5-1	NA	TGCGCCAGCCGAGGCAGTTTAACCTATGGCTACACCTTC	CASRGSLTYGYTF
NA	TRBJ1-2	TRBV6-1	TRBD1	TGTGCCAGCAGTGACGGGACAGAGGTCTATGGCTACACCTTC	CASSDGTEVYGYTF
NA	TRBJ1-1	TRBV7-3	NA	TGTGCCAGCAGCTTTGGTAGGCTAGGCTTGAACACTGAAGCTTTCTTT	CASSFGRLGLNTEAFF
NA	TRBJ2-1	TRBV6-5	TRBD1	TGTGCCAGCAGTTGGGGACAGGGGGGGCTGTTCTTC	CASSWGQGGLFF
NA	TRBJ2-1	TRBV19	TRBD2	TGTGCCAGTAGTGGGAAGACTAGCGGGGGGGCCGGCCCCTACAATGAGCAGTTCTTC	CASSGKTSGGAGPYNEQFF
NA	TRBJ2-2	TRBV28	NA	TGTGCCAGCAGTTTTCCCTTAGGGGGGGTGAACACCGGGGAGCTGTTTTTT	CASSFPLGGVNTGELFF
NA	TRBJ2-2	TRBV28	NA	TGTGCCAGCAGTTCCTACGAGCGGGTCTACACCGGGGAGCTGTTTTTT	CASSSYERVYTGELFF
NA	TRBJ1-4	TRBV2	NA	TGTGCCAGCAGTGAGGGCAGGGGAAATGAAAAACTGTTTTTT	CASSEGRGNEKLFF
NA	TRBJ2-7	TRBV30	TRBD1	TGTGCCTGGAACCCTAAGGACAGGGGAAGGAACGAGCAGTACTTC	CAWNPKDRGRNEQYF
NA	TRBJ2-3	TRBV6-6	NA	TGTGCCAGCAGTTTACAGGCAGATACGCAGTATTTT	CASSLQADTQYF
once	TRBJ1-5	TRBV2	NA	TGTGCCAGCAGTCCCCAGGGCCAGCCCCAGCATTTT	CASSPQGQPQHF